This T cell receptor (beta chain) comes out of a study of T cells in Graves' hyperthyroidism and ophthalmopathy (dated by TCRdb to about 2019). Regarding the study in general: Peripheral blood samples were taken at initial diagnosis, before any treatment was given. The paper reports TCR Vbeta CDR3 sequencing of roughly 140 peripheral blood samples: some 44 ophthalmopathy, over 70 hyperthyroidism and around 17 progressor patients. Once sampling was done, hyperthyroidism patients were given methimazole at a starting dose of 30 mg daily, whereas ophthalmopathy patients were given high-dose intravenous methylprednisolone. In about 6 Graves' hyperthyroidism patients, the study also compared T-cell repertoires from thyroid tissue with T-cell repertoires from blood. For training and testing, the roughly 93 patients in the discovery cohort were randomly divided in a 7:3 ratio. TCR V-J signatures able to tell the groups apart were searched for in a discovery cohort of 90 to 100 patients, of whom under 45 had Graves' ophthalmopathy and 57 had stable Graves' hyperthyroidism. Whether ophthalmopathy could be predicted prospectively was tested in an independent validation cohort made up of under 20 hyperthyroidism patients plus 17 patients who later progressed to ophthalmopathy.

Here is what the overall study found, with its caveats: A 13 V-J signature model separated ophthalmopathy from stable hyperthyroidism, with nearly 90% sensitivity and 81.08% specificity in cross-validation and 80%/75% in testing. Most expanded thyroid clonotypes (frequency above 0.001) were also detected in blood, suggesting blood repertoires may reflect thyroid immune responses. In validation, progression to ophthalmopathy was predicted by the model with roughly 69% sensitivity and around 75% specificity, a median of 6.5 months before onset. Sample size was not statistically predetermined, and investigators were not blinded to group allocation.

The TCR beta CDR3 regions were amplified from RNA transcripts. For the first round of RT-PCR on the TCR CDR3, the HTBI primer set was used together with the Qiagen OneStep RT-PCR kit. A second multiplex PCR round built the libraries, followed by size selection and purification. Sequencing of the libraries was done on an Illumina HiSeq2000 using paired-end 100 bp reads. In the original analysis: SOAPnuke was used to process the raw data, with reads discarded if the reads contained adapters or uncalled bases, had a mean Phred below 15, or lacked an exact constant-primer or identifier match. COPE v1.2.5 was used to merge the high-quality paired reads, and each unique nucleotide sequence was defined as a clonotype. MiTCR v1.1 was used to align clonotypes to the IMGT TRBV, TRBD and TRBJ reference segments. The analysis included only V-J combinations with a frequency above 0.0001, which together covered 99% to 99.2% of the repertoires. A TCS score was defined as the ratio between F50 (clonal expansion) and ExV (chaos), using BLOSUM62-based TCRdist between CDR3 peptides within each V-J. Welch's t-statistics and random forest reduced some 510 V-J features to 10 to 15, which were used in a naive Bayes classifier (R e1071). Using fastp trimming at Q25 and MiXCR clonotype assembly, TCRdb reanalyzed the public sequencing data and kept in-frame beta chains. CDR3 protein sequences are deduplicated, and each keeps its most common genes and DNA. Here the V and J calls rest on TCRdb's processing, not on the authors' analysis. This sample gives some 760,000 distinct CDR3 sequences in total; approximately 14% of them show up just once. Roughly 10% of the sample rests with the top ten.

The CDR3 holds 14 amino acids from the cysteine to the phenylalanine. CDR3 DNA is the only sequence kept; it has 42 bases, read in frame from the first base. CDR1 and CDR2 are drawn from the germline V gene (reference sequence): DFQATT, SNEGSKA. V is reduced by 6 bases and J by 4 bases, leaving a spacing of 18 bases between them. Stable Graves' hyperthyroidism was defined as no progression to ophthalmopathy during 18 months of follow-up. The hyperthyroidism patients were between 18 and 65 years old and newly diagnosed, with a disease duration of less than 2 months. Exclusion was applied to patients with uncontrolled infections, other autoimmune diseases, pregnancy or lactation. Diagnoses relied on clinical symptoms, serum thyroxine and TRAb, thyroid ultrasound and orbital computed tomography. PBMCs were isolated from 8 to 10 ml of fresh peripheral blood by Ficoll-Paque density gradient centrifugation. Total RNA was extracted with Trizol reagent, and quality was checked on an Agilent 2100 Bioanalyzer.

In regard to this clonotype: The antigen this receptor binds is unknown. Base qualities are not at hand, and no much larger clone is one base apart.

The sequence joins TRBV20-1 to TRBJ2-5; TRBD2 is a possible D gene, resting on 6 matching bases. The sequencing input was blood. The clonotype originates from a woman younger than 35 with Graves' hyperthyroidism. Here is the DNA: TGCAGTGCCCTTCGGGGAGGCTCGGGAGAGACCCAGTACTTC. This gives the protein CSALRGGSGETQYF.